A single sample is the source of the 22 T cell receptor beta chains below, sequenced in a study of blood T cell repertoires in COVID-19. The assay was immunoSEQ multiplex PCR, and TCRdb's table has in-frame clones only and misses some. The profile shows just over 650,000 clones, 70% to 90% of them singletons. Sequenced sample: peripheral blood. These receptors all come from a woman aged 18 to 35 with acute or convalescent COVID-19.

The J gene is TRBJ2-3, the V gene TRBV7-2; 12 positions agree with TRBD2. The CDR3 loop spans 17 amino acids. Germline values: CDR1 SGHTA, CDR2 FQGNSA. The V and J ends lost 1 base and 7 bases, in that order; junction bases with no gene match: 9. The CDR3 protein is CASSLVLAGGPGNTQYF. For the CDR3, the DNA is TGTGCCAGCAGCTTAGTTCTAGCGGGGGGGCCGGGGAATACGCAGTATTTT.

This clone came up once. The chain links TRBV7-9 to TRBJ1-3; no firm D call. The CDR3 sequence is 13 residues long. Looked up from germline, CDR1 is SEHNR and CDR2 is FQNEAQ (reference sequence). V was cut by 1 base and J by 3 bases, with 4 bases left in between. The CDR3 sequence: CASSLGLGNTIYF. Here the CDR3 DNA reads TGTGCCAGCAGCTTAGGGCTTGGAAACACCATATATTTT.

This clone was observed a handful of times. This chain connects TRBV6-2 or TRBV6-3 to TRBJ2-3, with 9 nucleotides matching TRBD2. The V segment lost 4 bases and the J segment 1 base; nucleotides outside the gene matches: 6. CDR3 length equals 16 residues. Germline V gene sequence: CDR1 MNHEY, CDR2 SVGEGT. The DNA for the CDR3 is TGTGCCAGCAGTTCATTGGTAGCGGGGGGCACAGATACGCAGTATTTT. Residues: CASSSLVAGGTDTQYF.

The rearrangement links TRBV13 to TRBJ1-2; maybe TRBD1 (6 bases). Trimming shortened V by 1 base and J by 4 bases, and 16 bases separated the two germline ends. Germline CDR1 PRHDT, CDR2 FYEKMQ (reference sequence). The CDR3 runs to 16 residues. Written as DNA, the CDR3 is TGTGCCAGCAGCTTAGCGTATGGGGGCTCCGGCTATGGCTACACCTTC. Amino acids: CASSLAYGGSGYGYTF.

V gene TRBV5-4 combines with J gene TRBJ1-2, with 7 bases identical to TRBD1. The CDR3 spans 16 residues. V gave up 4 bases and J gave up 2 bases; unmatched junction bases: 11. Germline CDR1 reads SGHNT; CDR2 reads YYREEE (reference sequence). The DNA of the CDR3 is TGTGCCAGCAGCCCTCAACCCGCAGGGGGAAACTATGGCTACACCTTC. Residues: CASSPQPAGGNYGYTF.

CDR3 sequence: CASSPATVPTSYTF. The CDR3 DNA reads TGCGCCAGCAGCCCCGCCACAGTACCAACGAGCTACACCTTC. The chain uses TRBV5-1 and TRBJ1-2; D is ambiguous. This CDR3 has 14 residues. Trimming cost V 4 bases and J 9 bases, with 19 bases left between them. From germline, CDR1 is SGHRS and CDR2 YFSETQ.

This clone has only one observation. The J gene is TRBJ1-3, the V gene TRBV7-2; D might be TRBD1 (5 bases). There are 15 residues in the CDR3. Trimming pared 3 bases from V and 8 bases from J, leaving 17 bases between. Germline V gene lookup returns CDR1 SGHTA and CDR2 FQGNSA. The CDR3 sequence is CASSLWGEVADTIYF. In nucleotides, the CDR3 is TGTGCCAGCAGCTTGTGGGGGGAGGTCGCAGACACCATATATTTT.

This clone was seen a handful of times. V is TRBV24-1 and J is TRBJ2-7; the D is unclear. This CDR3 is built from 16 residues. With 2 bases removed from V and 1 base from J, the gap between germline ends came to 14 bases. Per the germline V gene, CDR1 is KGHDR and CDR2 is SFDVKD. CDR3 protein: CATSDSGRLGSYEQYF. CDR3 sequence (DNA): TGTGCCACCAGTGATTCTGGCCGTCTCGGGTCCTACGAGCAGTACTTC.

The CDR3 sequence is CASSGPIGGAGELFF. The CDR3 DNA sequence: TGTGCCAGCAGTGGTCCGATTGGGGGGGCCGGGGAGCTGTTTTTT. The chain carries TRBV2 and TRBJ2-2, with 7 bases fitting TRBD2. The CDR3 is made up of 15 amino acids. J was trimmed by 6 bases and V by 4 bases; bases with no gene match: 8. CDR1 and CDR2 (germline): SNHLY, FYNNEI.

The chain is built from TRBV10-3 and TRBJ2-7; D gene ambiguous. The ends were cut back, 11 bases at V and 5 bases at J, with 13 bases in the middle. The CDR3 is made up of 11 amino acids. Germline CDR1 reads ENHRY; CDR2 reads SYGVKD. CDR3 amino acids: CAVRGIDEQYF. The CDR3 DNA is TGTGCCGTCCGAGGTATCGACGAGCAGTACTTC.

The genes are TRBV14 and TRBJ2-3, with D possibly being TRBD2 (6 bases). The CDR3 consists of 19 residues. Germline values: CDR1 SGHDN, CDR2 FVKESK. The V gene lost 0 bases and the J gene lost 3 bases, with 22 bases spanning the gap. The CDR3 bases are TGTGCCAGCAGCCAAGAAGAGTCCGGGTGGCTAGCGACAACAGATACGCAGTATTTT. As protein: CASSQEESGWLATTDTQYF.

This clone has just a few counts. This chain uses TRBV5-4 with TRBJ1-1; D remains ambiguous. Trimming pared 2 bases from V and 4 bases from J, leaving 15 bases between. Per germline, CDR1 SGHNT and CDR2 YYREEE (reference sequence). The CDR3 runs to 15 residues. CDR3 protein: CASSFEGKETTEAFF. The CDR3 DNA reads TGTGCCAGCAGCTTTGAGGGAAAGGAGACCACTGAAGCTTTCTTT.

Written as DNA, the CDR3 is TGTGCCAGCAGCTTGGACAGTACCTACGAGCAGTACTTC. Encoded protein: CASSLDSTYEQYF. The gene calls are TRBV7-9 and TRBJ2-7, with D possibly being TRBD1 (6 bases). This CDR3 is built from 13 residues. Trimming took off 3 bases at V and 2 bases at J, with 8 bases between the two ends. Germline CDR1 reads SEHNR; CDR2 reads FQNEAQ (reference sequence).

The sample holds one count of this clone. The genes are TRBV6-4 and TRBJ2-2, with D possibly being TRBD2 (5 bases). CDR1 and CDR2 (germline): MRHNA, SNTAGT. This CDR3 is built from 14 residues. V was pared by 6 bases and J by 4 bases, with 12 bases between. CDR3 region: CASRPREGTGELFF. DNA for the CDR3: TGTGCCAGCAGGCCCCGGGAAGGCACCGGGGAGCTGTTTTTT.

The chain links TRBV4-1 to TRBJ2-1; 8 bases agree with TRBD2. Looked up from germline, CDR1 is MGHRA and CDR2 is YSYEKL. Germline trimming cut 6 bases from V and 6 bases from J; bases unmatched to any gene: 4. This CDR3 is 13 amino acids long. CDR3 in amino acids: CASSGRGGNEQFF. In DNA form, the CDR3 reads TGCGCCAGCAGTGGTCGGGGGGGCAATGAGCAGTTCTTC.

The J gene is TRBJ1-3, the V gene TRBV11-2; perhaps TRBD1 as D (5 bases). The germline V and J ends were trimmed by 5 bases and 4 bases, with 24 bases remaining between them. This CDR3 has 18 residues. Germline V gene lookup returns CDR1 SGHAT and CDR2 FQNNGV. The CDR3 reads CASSQRGAGNPWGNTIYF. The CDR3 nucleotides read TGTGCCAGCAGCCAAAGGGGCGCGGGGAATCCCTGGGGAAACACCATATATTTT. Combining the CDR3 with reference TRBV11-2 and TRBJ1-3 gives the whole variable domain EAGVAQSPRYKIIEKRQSVAFWCNPISGHATLYWYQQILGQGPKLLIQFQNNGVVDDSQLPKDRFSAERLKGVDSTLKIQPAKLEDSAVYLCASSQRGAGNPWGNTIYFGEGSWLTVV.

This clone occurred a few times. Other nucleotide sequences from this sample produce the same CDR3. The CDR3 sequence is CATSDRQGTYGYTF. As DNA, the CDR3 is TGTGCCACCAGTGACAGACAGGGTACATATGGCTACACCTTC. V usage is TRBV24-1 and J usage is TRBJ1-2, with 7 nucleotides matching TRBD1. CDR1 is KGHDR and CDR2 is SFDVKD in the germline V gene. V shed 4 bases, J shed 5 bases, and the junction held 6 bases outside the gene matches. The CDR3 has 14 residues.

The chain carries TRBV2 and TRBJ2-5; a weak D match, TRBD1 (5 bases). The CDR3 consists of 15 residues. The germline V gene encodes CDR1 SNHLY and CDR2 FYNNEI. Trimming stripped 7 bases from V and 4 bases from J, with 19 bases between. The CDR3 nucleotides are TGTGCCAGCACCGAAAGGGGCCGAATAGGAGAGACCCAGTACTTC. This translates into CASTERGRIGETQYF.

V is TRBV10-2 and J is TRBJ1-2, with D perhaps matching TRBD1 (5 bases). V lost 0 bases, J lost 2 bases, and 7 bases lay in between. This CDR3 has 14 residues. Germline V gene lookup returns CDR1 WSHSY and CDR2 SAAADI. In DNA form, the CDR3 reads TGCGCCAGCAGTGAGTCAAACAGGAACTATGGCTACACCTTC. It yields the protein CASSESNRNYGYTF.

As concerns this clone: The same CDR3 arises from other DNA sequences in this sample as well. The CDR3 DNA is TGTGCCAGCAGCGGACAGGGCTATGGCTACACCTTC. Translated: CASSGQGYGYTF. This chain joins TRBV2 and TRBJ1-2; TRBD1 aligns across 8 bases. This CDR3 is built from 12 residues. Germline V gene data show CDR1 as SNHLY and CDR2 as FYNNEI. J gave up 4 bases and V 6 bases, and 1 base lay outside the gene matches.

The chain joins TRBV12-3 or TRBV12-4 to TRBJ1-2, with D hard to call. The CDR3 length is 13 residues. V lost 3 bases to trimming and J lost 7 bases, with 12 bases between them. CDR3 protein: CASSLTTVGGYTF. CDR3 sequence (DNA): TGTGCCAGCAGTTTGACTACGGTGGGTGGCTACACCTTC.

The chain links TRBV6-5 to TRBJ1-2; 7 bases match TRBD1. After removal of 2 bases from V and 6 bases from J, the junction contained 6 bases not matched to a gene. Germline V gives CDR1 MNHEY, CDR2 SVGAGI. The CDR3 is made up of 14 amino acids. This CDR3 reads CASSYAKTGHGYTF. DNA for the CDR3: TGTGCCAGCAGTTACGCGAAGACAGGGCATGGCTACACCTTC.